What follows is one T cell receptor (beta chain) and its context. The assay was immunoSEQ multiplex PCR, and TCRdb's table has in-frame clones only and misses some. The data show about 50,000 clones, approximately 84% seen once. The sample originates from a study of blood T cell repertoires in COVID-19. Germline lookup yields CDR1 LNHDA and CDR2 SQIVND (reference sequence). The CDR3 length is 13 residues. Trimming stripped 7 bases from V and 6 bases from J, with 13 bases between. The receptor comes from a man between 60 and 75 years old with acute or convalescent COVID-19. This sequence joins TRBV19 and TRBJ2-1; D may be TRBD1 (6 bases). The material sequenced was peripheral blood. This CDR3 is CASNSGVANEQFF. The CDR3 region has the DNA TGTGCCAGTAACTCAGGGGTAGCCAATGAGCAGTTCTTC.